The entry that follows covers one T cell receptor beta chain sequence. The data were obtained in a study of control samples from healthy donors and cancer patients. Method: immunoSEQ multiplex PCR; TCRdb's copy keeps in-frame clones and lacks some. The sample consists of some 120,000 clones, 87% of them appearing once. The sequence came from a man aged 60 to 69 in good health. The specimen was blood.

The CDR3 sequence: CAYDRGGGKLFF. CDR3 sequence (DNA): TGTGCCTACGACAGGGGAGGCGGAAAACTGTTTTTT. This sequence joins TRBV30 and TRBJ1-4; 8 bases match TRBD1. The CDR3 totals 12 residues. CDR1 and CDR2 (germline): GTSNPN, SVGIG (reference sequence). V was pared by 7 bases and J by 10 bases, with 8 bases of the junction left unmatched.